This T cell receptor (beta chain) derives from a study of blood T cells in healthy people across ages. Study outcomes and limitations: Naive CD4+ cells and diversity were both higher in long-lived donors than in aged donors. Strong correlation existed between TCR beta diversity and naive T cell percentage.

This clonotype occurred a few times. Its cognate antigen is unknown. The CDR3 has 14 residues. Germline lookup yields CDR1 SQVTM and CDR2 ANQGSEA. J lost 8 bases, V lost 1 base, and 8 bases had no gene match. In each sample, at least 6 million PBMCs were isolated. Through a sample-barcoded 5' primer and a J-beta primer mix, a second PCR was run for 7 to 11 cycles. TCRdb ran MiXCR on the 5' RACE reads and lists one entry per CDR3 protein. The table shows 1,500,000 or so distinct CDR3 sequences, with 45% to 70% occurring only once. The chain has TRBV29-1 and TRBJ1-2, with 9 bases matching TRBD1. Source material: blood. This clonotype was sampled from a man aged 18 to 30 in good health. This chain's CDR3 is CSVEGLDRGYGYTF. The DNA for the CDR3 is TGCAGCGTTGAAGGTTTGGACAGGGGATACGGCTACACCTTC.